Below are 10 T cell receptor beta chains sequenced from a single sample in a study of T cells in Graves' hyperthyroidism and ophthalmopathy. Amplification of TCR beta CDR3 regions used RNA as the template. The HTBI primer set served for first-round RT-PCR of the TCR CDR3. TCRdb fed the multiplex PCR reads into MiXCR, producing one record per CDR3 protein. The sample carries about 610,000 distinct CDR3 sequences, 15% to 20% recorded once. Sequenced input: blood. These receptors were collected from a woman in her thirties or forties with Graves' ophthalmopathy.

On this clonotype itself: This may be a read error: a much more frequent sequence differs by one nucleotide. CDR3 sequence: CSARGDMGSYEQYF. The CDR3 nucleotides are TGCAGTGCTAGAGGGGACATGGGATCTTACGAGCAGTACTTC. The V and J genes are TRBV20-1 and TRBJ2-7, with TRBD1 as a possible D gene (6 bases). The V gene lost 1 base and the J gene lost 4 bases, with 14 bases spanning the gap. Germline V gene lookup returns CDR1 DFQATT and CDR2 SNEGSKA (reference sequence). The CDR3 is 14 amino acids.

The chain is built from TRBV4-1 and TRBJ2-1; 8 bases match TRBD2. Germline trimming cut 0 bases from V and 8 bases from J; bases unmatched to any gene: 12. Per the germline V gene, CDR1 is MGHRA and CDR2 is YSYEKL. The CDR3 totals 17 residues. The chain's CDR3 is CASSQDPSSAGEDEQFF. The CDR3 nucleotides are TGCGCCAGCAGCCAAGATCCGAGTTCAGCGGGAGAAGATGAGCAGTTCTTC.

This rearrangement joins TRBV12-3 or TRBV12-4 to TRBJ1-4, with TRBD1 matching over 8 bases. The CDR3 contains 14 residues. The trim removed 6 bases at V and 3 bases at J, leaving 3 bases unmatched. The CDR3 nucleotides are TGTGCCAGCAGCCAACAGGGGGCTAATGAAAAACTGTTTTTT. This encodes CASSQQGANEKLFF.

The V and J genes are TRBV7-3 and TRBJ2-2, with 10 bases that match TRBD2. Trimming took 2 bases from V and 7 from J; bases not matched to a gene: 13. The CDR3 extends over 18 amino acids. The V gene's germline CDR1 is SGHTA and CDR2 FQGTGA. As DNA, the CDR3 is TGTGCCAGCAGCTTAGTGGCTAGCGGGGGCCTCGAGGTCGGGGAGCTGTTTTTT. As protein: CASSLVASGGLEVGELFF.

The table lists this clonotype with many counts. The chain couples TRBV24-1 to TRBJ2-7; 11 bases are a match to TRBD1. CDR1 is KGHDR and CDR2 is SFDVKD in the germline V gene. V gave up 2 bases and J gave up 4 bases; unmatched junction bases: 9. This CDR3 is 17 amino acids long. The DNA for the CDR3 is TGTGCCACCAGTGATTCCCCCGGGACAGGGGGATTATACGAGCAGTACTTC. The encoded protein is CATSDSPGTGGLYEQYF.

The J gene is TRBJ2-3, the V gene TRBV6-2 or TRBV6-3, with 7 bases fitting TRBD2. The V gene's germline CDR1 is MNHEY and CDR2 SVGEGT. The V gene end was trimmed by 8 bases and the J gene end by 3 bases; junction bases not matched to a gene: 8. There are 14 residues in the CDR3. The CDR3 reads CASGRGRGTDTQYF. The CDR3, as DNA: TGTGCCAGCGGGAGAGGGCGGGGGACAGATACGCAGTATTTT.

This clonotype has just a few counts. V is TRBV2 and J is TRBJ1-2; TRBD1 matches 8 bases. With V trimmed by 5 bases and J by 6 bases, 11 bases remained unmatched. Germline values: CDR1 SNHLY, CDR2 FYNNEI. The CDR3 loop spans 15 amino acids. CDR3 nucleotides: TGTGCCAGCAGTAGAAGCCCCCAGGGGGCGGATGGCTACACCTTC. This gives the protein CASSRSPQGADGYTF. Looking up the rest from reference TRBV2 and TRBJ1-2 gives the full variable domain: EPEVTQTPSHQVTQMGQEVILRCVPISNHLYFYWYRQILGQKVEFLVSFYNNEISEKSEIFDDQFSVERPDGSNFTLKIRSTKLEDSAMYFCASSRSPQGADGYTFGSGTRLTVV.

The chain uses TRBV28 and TRBJ2-3; perhaps TRBD2 as D (6 bases). This CDR3 is built from 15 residues. Trimming removed 3 bases from V and 5 bases from J, with 15 bases in between. Germline loops: CDR1 MDHEN, CDR2 SYDVKM. CDR3 amino acids: CASSLGDWALDTQYF. CDR3 sequence (DNA): TGTGCCAGCAGTTTGGGGGACTGGGCGCTAGATACGCAGTATTTT.

This clonotype was detected ten times or more. The chain joins TRBV5-1 to TRBJ2-3; D unresolved. The ends were cut back, 3 bases at V and 1 base at J, with 9 bases in the middle. The V gene's germline CDR1 is SGHRS and CDR2 YFSETQ. The CDR3 has 14 residues. CDR3 in amino acids: CASSWAGRTDTQYF. The CDR3 nucleotides read TGCGCCAGCAGCTGGGCAGGTCGCACAGATACGCAGTATTTT.

A few counts support this clonotype. Sequence at one end of the junction differs from germline and may be a read error. The chain recombines TRBV6-1 with TRBJ1-2; tentatively, D is TRBD1 (6 bases). Germline CDR1 MNHNS, CDR2 SASEGT. The CDR3 consists of 15 residues. The CDR3 nucleotides read TGTGCCAGCAGTCAAGCACAGGGAAGGGTTGATGGCTACACCTTC. This translates into CASSQAQGRVDGYTF.